The 22 T cell receptor beta chains below all came from one sample that was sequenced in a study of shared clonotypes between healthy human individuals. TCRdb's table, derived via immunoSEQ multiplex PCR, lists solely in-frame clones and lacks some. The sample comprises around 2,000,000 clones, 95% of which are singletons, and roughly 0.13% rests with the top ten. Sequences were obtained from naive CD4+ T cells sorted from blood. Documented subset: CD45RA+ positively selected. These receptors all stem from a man between 18 and 29 years old in good health.

The V and J genes are TRBV10-2 and TRBJ1-5; 7 bases map to TRBD1. The germline gives CDR1 WSHSY, CDR2 SAAADI. This CDR3 region has 18 residues. V was pared by 7 bases and J by 5 bases, with 20 bases of the junction left unmatched. The chain's CDR3 is CASKESGRIDRADQPQHF. The CDR3, as DNA: TGCGCCAGCAAAGAAAGTGGGAGGATCGACAGGGCTGATCAGCCCCAGCATTTT.

The V and J genes are TRBV2 and TRBJ1-6; TRBD1 is a possible D gene (5 bases). The V gene lost 11 bases and the J gene lost 7 bases, with 18 bases spanning the gap. This CDR3 is built from 14 residues. Germline CDR1 reads SNHLY; CDR2 reads FYNNEI. CDR3 in DNA: TGTGCCTGCCGCCCTCCAGGGAGAAATTCACCCCTCCACTTT. It is translated as CACRPPGRNSPLHF.

CDR3 nucleotides: TGCGCCAGCAGCTTAGGGGCTATGGATAATTCACCCCTCCACTTT. Translation: CASSLGAMDNSPLHF. The chain employs TRBV5-1 and TRBJ1-6; D is perhaps TRBD1 (5 bases). The CDR3 is 15 amino acids. V was clipped by 2 bases and J by 5 bases, with 11 bases between them. Germline values: CDR1 SGHRS, CDR2 YFSETQ.

The chain carries TRBV19 and TRBJ2-7, with D unclear. V lost 5 bases and J 2 bases, leaving 7 bases between the germline ends. Germline lookup yields CDR1 LNHDA and CDR2 SQIVND (reference sequence). The CDR3 totals 12 residues. In DNA, the CDR3 is TGTGCCAGTAGTGGCAGAGCCTACGAGCAGTACTTC. Translated: CASSGRAYEQYF.

Points on this clone: Other DNA sequences within the sample encode an identical CDR3. The rearrangement uses TRBV6-5 and TRBJ2-7; 9 bases line up with TRBD1. The CDR3 loop spans 15 amino acids. Germline V CDR1 and CDR2: MNHEY, SVGAGI. After removal of 0 bases from V and 4 bases from J, the junction contained 4 bases not matched to a gene. CDR3 in amino acids: CASSYSGQGIYEQYF. The CDR3 DNA follows: TGTGCCAGCAGTTACTCGGGACAGGGAATATACGAGCAGTACTTC.

In DNA form, the CDR3 reads TGCGCCAGCAGCTTGGTACGAGGGGCGGAGGGTGAGACCCAGTACTTC. Protein sequence: CASSLVRGAEGETQYF. This sequence joins TRBV5-1 and TRBJ2-5; a possible D gene is TRBD2 (6 bases). Germline V lookup: CDR1 SGHRS, CDR2 YFSETQ. Trimming cost V 0 bases and J 5 bases, with 17 bases left between them. This CDR3 spans 16 amino acids.

Here the CDR3 DNA reads TGTGCCAGCAGCTCCACAGGACTAGCGGGGGGTGATACGCAGTATTTT. Translated: CASSSTGLAGGDTQYF. The genes are TRBV9 and TRBJ2-3; 14 bases are shared with TRBD2. Germline CDR1 SGDLS, CDR2 YYNGEE. Trimming removed 4 bases from V and 6 bases from J; junction bases left unmatched: 7. The CDR3 sequence is 16 residues long.

The chain links TRBV4-1 to TRBJ2-7; 10 bases align to TRBD2. CDR1 and CDR2 (germline): MGHRA, YSYEKL. This CDR3 region has 15 residues. V gave up 3 bases and J gave up 6 bases; unmatched junction bases: 8. CDR3 residues: CASSQSRAGGTEQYF. The CDR3, as DNA: TGCGCCAGCAGCCAGTCGCGAGCGGGAGGGACCGAGCAGTACTTC.

A note on this clone: Other nucleotide sequences from this sample produce the same CDR3. This chain links TRBV5-1 with TRBJ1-3; weak D call: TRBD1 (5 bases). V lost 0 bases to trimming and J lost 4 bases, with 8 bases between them. Germline V gene sequence: CDR1 SGHRS, CDR2 YFSETQ. This CDR3 has 14 amino acids. CDR3 residues: CASSLGDSGNTIYF. DNA for the CDR3: TGCGCCAGCAGCTTGGGGGACTCCGGAAACACCATATATTTT. The full variable domain, its missing parts supplied by reference TRBV5-1 and TRBJ1-3, is KAGVTQTPRYLIKTRGQQVTLSCSPISGHRSVSWYQQTPGQGLQFLFEYFSETQRNKGNFPGRFSGRQFSNSRSEMNVSTLELGDSALYLCASSLGDSGNTIYFGEGSWLTVV.

This rearrangement joins TRBV10-3 to TRBJ2-2, with 9 bases that match TRBD2. The CDR3 spans 15 residues. After removal of 3 bases from V and 6 bases from J, the junction contained 5 bases not matched to a gene. Germline V gene lookup returns CDR1 ENHRY and CDR2 SYGVKD. CDR3 nucleotide sequence: TGTGCCATCAGTGATAGGCGGGAGGGCGCCGGGGAGCTGTTTTTT. Its protein product is CAISDRREGAGELFF.

J is TRBJ2-1 and V is TRBV11-2, with TRBD2 matching over 13 bases. The junction had 13 bases not matched to a gene; V was cut back by 7 bases and J by 4 bases. Germline loops: CDR1 SGHAT, CDR2 FQNNGV. The CDR3 runs to 18 residues. The CDR3 loop is CASTSGTSGIRQYNEQFF. The CDR3 coding sequence is TGTGCCAGCACCTCCGGGACTAGCGGGATCCGCCAGTACAATGAGCAGTTCTTC.

This clone was found once. Other DNA sequences in the sample encode the same CDR3. The J gene is TRBJ2-5, the V gene TRBV5-1; D perhaps matches TRBD2 (5 bases). Germline lookup yields CDR1 SGHRS and CDR2 YFSETQ. The CDR3 totals 14 residues. V was pared by 0 bases and J by 5 bases, with 11 bases between. For the CDR3, the DNA is TGCGCCAGCAGCTTGGGGACCGGCGGGGAGACCCAGTACTTC. It codes for CASSLGTGGETQYF. Variable domain in full (rest from reference TRBV5-1 and TRBJ2-5): KAGVTQTPRYLIKTRGQQVTLSCSPISGHRSVSWYQQTPGQGLQFLFEYFSETQRNKGNFPGRFSGRQFSNSRSEMNVSTLELGDSALYLCASSLGTGGETQYFGPGTRLLVL.

The chain has TRBV5-6 and TRBJ2-7, with D unclear. There are 15 residues in the CDR3. V gave up 4 bases and J gave up 3 bases, with 17 bases separating them. Germline V gene sequence: CDR1 SGHDT, CDR2 YYEEEE. The CDR3 region is CASSPIGVGYYEQYF. The CDR3 DNA reads TGTGCCAGCAGCCCGATAGGAGTAGGCTACTACGAGCAGTACTTC.

The chain employs TRBV6-5 and TRBJ1-5, with unresolved D. Trimming left V 0 bases short and J 3 bases short, with 9 bases between. The length of the CDR3 is 15 residues. Germline assignment: CDR1 MNHEY and CDR2 SVGAGI. This CDR3 is CASSYSGSDNQPQHF. The CDR3 DNA is TGTGCCAGCAGTTACTCCGGGTCGGACAATCAGCCCCAGCATTTT.

In its sample, this clone was seen a few times. The J gene is TRBJ2-3, the V gene TRBV6-4; tentatively, D is TRBD1 (6 bases). CDR3 size: 15 residues. Germline assignment: CDR1 MRHNA and CDR2 SNTAGT. V was shortened by 4 bases and J by 0 bases, with 11 bases between the two germline ends. CDR3 sequence reads: CASSASGVSTDTQYF. The CDR3 bases are TGTGCCAGCAGTGCCTCAGGGGTTAGCACAGATACGCAGTATTTT.

The J gene is TRBJ1-5, the V gene TRBV27; TRBD1 might be the D (5 bases). The CDR3 totals 15 residues. CDR1 and CDR2 from the germline V gene are MNHEY and SMNVEV (reference sequence). V dropped 3 bases and J dropped 2 bases, with 11 bases sitting between them. Here the CDR3 reads CASSFQGAGNQPQHF. The CDR3 DNA reads TGTGCCAGCAGTTTCCAGGGAGCTGGCAATCAGCCCCAGCATTTT.

The chain has TRBV10-2 and TRBJ2-5; D assignment may be TRBD1 or TRBD2 (5 bases each). The V gene lost 3 bases and the J gene lost 4 bases, with 12 bases spanning the gap. The CDR3 extends over 14 amino acids. Germline V CDR1 and CDR2: WSHSY, SAAADI. CDR3 protein: CASSDLGVGETQYF. In DNA form, the CDR3 reads TGCGCCAGCAGTGACTTGGGGGTCGGAGAGACCCAGTACTTC.

V and J are TRBV6-5 and TRBJ2-3; 8 bases line up with TRBD1. V lost 7 bases, J lost 7 bases, and 13 bases stayed unmatched. Per the germline V gene, CDR1 is MNHEY and CDR2 is SVGAGI. This CDR3 has 15 amino acids. The CDR3 nucleotides are TGTGCCAGCACCTCTCTCGGACAGGGAACAAATACGCAGTATTTT. Protein: CASTSLGQGTNTQYF.

The genes are TRBV7-9 and TRBJ2-7; D might be TRBD1 (6 bases). The CDR3 loop spans 17 amino acids. The V and J ends lost 4 bases and 2 bases respectively, with 21 bases between them. Germline assignment: CDR1 SEHNR and CDR2 FQNEAQ (reference sequence). CDR3 loop: CASSYGGGPSATYEQYF. The CDR3 coding sequence is TGTGCCAGCAGCTATGGGGGCGGACCGTCGGCGACCTACGAGCAGTACTTC.

The chain combines TRBV30 with TRBJ2-2; D ambiguous. This CDR3 comprises 12 residues. V was shortened by 4 bases and J by 5 bases, with 8 bases between the two germline ends. Germline CDR1 reads GTSNPN; CDR2 reads SVGIG (reference sequence). CDR3 sequence reads: CAWKRRTGELFF. Written as DNA, the CDR3 is TGTGCCTGGAAGCGACGGACCGGGGAGCTGTTTTTT.

The chain uses TRBV6-1 and TRBJ1-6; D gene uncertain. CDR3 size: 14 residues. V shed 5 bases and J shed 6 bases, with 11 bases lying between them. CDR1 and CDR2 (germline): MNHNS, SASEGT. CDR3 bases: TGTGCCAGCAGTATGGAGGGAAGTAATTCACCCCTCCACTTT. It specifies CASSMEGSNSPLHF.

As concerns this clone: A read error may account for a junction end that differs from germline. The chain is built from TRBV5-1 and TRBJ1-2; D gene unclear. The CDR3 loop spans 13 amino acids. Germline lookup yields CDR1 SGHRS and CDR2 YFSETQ. This chain's CDR3 is CASSLSTETSTSF. For the CDR3, the DNA is TGCGCCAGCAGCCTTTCTACAGAAACATCTACCTCCTTC.